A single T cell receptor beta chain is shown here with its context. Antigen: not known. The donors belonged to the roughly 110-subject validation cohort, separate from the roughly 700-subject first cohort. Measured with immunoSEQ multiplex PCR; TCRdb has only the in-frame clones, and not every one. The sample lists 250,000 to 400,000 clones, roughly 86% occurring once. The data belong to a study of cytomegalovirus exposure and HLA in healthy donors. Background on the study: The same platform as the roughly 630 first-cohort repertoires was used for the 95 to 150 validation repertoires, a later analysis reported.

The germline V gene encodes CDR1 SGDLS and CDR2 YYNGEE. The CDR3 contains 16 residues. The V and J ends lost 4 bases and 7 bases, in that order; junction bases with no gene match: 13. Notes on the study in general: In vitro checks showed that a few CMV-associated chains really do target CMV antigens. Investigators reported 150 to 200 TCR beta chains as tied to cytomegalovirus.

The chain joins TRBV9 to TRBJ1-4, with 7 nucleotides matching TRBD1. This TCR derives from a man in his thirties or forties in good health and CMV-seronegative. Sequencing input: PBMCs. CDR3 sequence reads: CASSPREVGGGEKLFF. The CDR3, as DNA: TGTGCCAGCAGCCCCAGGGAGGTAGGGGGCGGTGAAAAACTGTTTTTT. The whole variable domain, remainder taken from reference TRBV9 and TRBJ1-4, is DSGVTQTPKHLITATGQRVTLRCSPRSGDLSVYWYQQSLDQGLQFLIQYYNGEERAKGNILERFSAQQFPDLHSELNLSSLELGDSALYFCASSPREVGGGEKLFFGSGTQLSVL.